The T cell receptor beta chain described here comes from a study of T cells in Graves' hyperthyroidism and ophthalmopathy. General study points: It was a median approximately 6 months before onset that the model predicted ophthalmopathy.

RNA transcripts gave rise to amplified TCR beta CDR3 regions. The HTBI primer set was used in a first-round RT-PCR of the TCR CDR3. MiXCR was run by TCRdb on the multiplex PCR reads, yielding one entry per CDR3 protein. The profile shows about 47,000 distinct CDR3 sequences, about 54% of them singletons. There are many counts of this clonotype. Its antigen is not known. The CDR3 runs 17 residues. CDR1 and CDR2 (germline): SGHTA, FQGTGA. V shed 0 bases and J shed 4 bases, with 18 bases lying between them. The clonotype was recovered from a young man with Graves' hyperthyroidism. The sample consisted of peripheral blood or thyroid tissue (not recorded which). The chain employs TRBV7-3 and TRBJ2-5; unclear D gene. The DNA for the CDR3 is TGTGCCAGCAGCTTAACCGGACCCCGGGTGGCAGGAGAGACCCAGTACTTC. It codes for CASSLTGPRVAGETQYF.